These 5 T cell receptor beta chains were sequenced from one sample in a study of cytomegalovirus exposure and HLA in healthy donors. Produced via immunoSEQ multiplex PCR; TCRdb's table is partial and in-frame only. This table holds fewer than 140,000 clones, 88% found once. What was sequenced was PBMCs. These receptors all come from a woman aged 18-29 years in good health and CMV-seropositive.

The V gene is TRBV18, the J gene TRBJ1-6, with 8 nucleotides matching TRBD1. In germline, CDR1 is KGHSH, CDR2 LQKENI. Trimming at V came to 6 bases and at J to 2 bases, leaving 6 bases not matched to a gene. The CDR3 has 16 residues. In DNA form, the CDR3 reads TGTGCCAGCTCGGATGGACAGGGACCCTATAATTCACCCCTCCACTTT. This gives the protein CASSDGQGPYNSPLHF. Combining the CDR3 with reference TRBV18 and TRBJ1-6 gives the whole variable domain NAGVMQNPRHLVRRRGQEARLRCSPMKGHSHVYWYRQLPEEGLKFMVYLQKENIIDESGMPKERFSAEFPKEGPSILRIQQVVRGDSAAYFCASSDGQGPYNSPLHFGNGTRLTVT.

The V gene is TRBV10-1, the J gene TRBJ1-5; D call uncertain. From germline, CDR1 is WNHNN and CDR2 SYGVQD (reference sequence). The CDR3 totals 15 residues. V was clipped by 6 bases and J by 4 bases, with 16 bases between them. In DNA form, the CDR3 reads TGCGCCAGCAGGCCCAGTAGGTGGAGGAATCAGCCCCAGCATTTT. Translated, it gives CASRPSRWRNQPQHF.

The chain couples TRBV18 to TRBJ2-5; 7 nucleotides line up with TRBD2. The CDR3 covers 15 residues. J gave up 4 bases and V 0 bases, and 5 bases lay outside the gene matches. The germline V gene encodes CDR1 KGHSH and CDR2 LQKENI. The CDR3 DNA is TGTGCCAGCTCACCACCGGGTACGGGGGGAGAGACCCAGTACTTC. Amino acid sequence: CASSPPGTGGETQYF.

This chain uses TRBV18 with TRBJ1-1; no firm D call. V was cut by 5 bases and J by 0 bases, with 7 bases left in between. The CDR3 is made up of 13 amino acids. Germline CDR1 KGHSH, CDR2 LQKENI. The CDR3 is CASSTLVNTEAFF. The CDR3 DNA is TGTGCCAGCTCAACTCTGGTGAACACTGAAGCTTTCTTT.

Points on this clone: The junction does not match germline at one end; this may be a read error. The chain is built from TRBV28 and TRBJ1-4; the D gene is possibly TRBD1 (5 bases). Germline CDR1 and CDR2: MDHEN and SYDVKM. The CDR3 length is 17 residues. CDR3 bases: TGTGCCAGCAGGTTATCCCCCGTCCTCGACAGAGGCCTGGGACTGTTTTTT. Its translation: CASRLSPVLDRGLGLFF.